This T cell receptor (beta chain) comes out of a study of molecular identifiers for immune sequencing clone quantification. Findings and limits, study-wide: Effector cells had over 97% of their molecules in clones above 20 RNA copies, while naive cells had under 1%. Researchers reportedly could pick up spiked Jurkat TCR RNA from one cell mixed into about 1 million naive cells.

This clonotype was detected ten times or more. The antigen is unknown. TCRdb re-analysed the PCR reads in MiXCR, keeping a single row per CDR3 protein. Among about 640,000 distinct CDR3 sequences listed, less than 20% were seen once. Sorting captured naive CD8 T cells as CD8+CD4-CCR7+CD45RA+. This clonotype was obtained from a human donor in good health. Some libraries in this study had Jurkat cell RNA spiked in. The sequenced material came from naive CD8+ T cells from blood, with Jurkat cell RNA spiked in. As for subset: FACS-sorted CD8+CD4-CCR7+CD45RA+ naive T cells.

In nucleotides, the CDR3 is TGTGCCAGCAGCTTCAGGGCGAGCTCCTACGAGCAGTACTTC. This encodes CASSFRASSYEQYF. The chain combines TRBV5-6 with TRBJ2-7, with D perhaps matching TRBD1 (5 bases). Trimming cost V 2 bases and J 0 bases, with 9 bases left between them. In germline, CDR1 is SGHDT, CDR2 YYEEEE. CDR3 length equals 14 residues.